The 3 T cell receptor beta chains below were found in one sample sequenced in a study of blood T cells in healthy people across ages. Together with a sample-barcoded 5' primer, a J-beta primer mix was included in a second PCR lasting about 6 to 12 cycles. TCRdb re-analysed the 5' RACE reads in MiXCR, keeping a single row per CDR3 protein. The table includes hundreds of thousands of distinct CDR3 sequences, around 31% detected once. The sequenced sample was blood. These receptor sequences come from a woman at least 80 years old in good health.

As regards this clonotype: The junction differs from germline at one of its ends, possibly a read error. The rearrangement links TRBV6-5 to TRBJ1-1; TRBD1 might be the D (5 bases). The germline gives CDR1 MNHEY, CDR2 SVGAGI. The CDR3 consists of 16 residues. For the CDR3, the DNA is TGTGCCAGCAGCCGGGGGGGTGCGAACCGGAACACTGAAGTTTTCTTT. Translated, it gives CASSRGGANRNTEVFF.

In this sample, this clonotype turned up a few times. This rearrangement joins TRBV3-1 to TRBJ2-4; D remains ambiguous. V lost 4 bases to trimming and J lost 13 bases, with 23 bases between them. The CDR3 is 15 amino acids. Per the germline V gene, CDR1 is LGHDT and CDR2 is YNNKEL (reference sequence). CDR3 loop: CASSLAVETNNEQYF. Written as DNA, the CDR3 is TGTGCCAGCAGCCTCGCAGTAGAGACCAACAATGAGCAGTACTTC.

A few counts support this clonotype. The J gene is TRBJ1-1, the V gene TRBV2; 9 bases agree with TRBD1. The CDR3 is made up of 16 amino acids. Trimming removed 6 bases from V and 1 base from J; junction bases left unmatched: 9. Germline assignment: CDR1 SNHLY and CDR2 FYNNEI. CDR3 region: CASSEPGQGTNTEAFF. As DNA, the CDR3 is TGTGCCAGCAGCGAACCGGGACAGGGAACGAACACTGAAGCTTTCTTT.